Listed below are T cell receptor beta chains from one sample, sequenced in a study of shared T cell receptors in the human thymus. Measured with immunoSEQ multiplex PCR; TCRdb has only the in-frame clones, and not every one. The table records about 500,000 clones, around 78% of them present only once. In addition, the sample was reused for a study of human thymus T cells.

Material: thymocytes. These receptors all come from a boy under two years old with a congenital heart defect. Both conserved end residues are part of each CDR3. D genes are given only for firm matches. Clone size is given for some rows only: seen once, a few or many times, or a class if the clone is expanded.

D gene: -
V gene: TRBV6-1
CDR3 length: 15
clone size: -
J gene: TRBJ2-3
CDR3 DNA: TGTGCCAGCAGTCGGGGGTCCCCTTACACAGATACGCAGTATTTT
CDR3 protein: CASSRGSPYTDTQYF

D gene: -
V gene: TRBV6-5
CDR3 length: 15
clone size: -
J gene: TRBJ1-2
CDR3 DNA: TGTGCCAGCAGTGCCCACTCGGGCAGGGCCTATGGCTACACCTTC
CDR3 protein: CASSAHSGRAYGYTF

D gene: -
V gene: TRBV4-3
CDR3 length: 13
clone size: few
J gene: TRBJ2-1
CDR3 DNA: TGCGCCAGCAGCCAGACTCCGTACAATGAGCAGTTCTTC
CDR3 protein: CASSQTPYNEQFF

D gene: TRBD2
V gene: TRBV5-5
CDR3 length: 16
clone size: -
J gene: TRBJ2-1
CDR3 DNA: TGTGCCAGCAGCTTGCATGCTAGCGGCCCGTTCAATGAGCAGTTCTTC
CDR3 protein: CASSLHASGPFNEQFF

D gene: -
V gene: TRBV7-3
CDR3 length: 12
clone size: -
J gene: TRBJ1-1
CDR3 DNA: TGTGCCAGCAGCTTAGGACTCTCCAGCGCTTTCTTT
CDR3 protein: CASSLGLSSAFF

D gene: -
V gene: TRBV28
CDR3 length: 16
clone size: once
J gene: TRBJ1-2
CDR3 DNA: TGTGCCAGCAGTTTAACAATTTGGGACACTAACTATGGCTACACCTTC
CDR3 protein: CASSLTIWDTNYGYTF

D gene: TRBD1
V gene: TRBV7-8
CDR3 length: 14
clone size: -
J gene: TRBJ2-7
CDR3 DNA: TGTGCCAGCAGCTCCGACAGGGTAGTGTCCGAGCAGTACTTC
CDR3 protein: CASSSDRVVSEQYF

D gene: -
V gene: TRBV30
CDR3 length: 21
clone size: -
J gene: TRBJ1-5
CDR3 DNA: TGTGCCTGGAGTGTACGGCGGGGCTCCCCACTTCCTTCCCCCCTGGGTCAGCCCCAGCATTTT
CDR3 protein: CAWSVRRGSPLPSPLGQPQHF

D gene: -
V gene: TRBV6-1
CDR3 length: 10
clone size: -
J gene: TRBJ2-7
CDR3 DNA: TGTGCCATCGAGAGCGACGAGCAGTACTTC
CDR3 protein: CAIESDEQYF

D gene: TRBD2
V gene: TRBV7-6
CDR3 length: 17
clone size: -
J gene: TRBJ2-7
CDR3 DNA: TGTGCCAGCAGCTTAGAGAATGGCGGGAGGTTTCGCTACGAGCAGTACTTC
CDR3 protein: CASSLENGGRFRYEQYF

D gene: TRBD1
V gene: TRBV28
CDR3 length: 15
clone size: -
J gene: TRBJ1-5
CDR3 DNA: TGTGCCAGCAGGCAACAGGGGGCGACGAATCAGCCCCAGCATTTT
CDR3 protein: CASRQQGATNQPQHF

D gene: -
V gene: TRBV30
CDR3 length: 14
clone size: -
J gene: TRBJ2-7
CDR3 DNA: TGTGCCTGGAGTTTAAAACGGGAGAGGAACGAGCAGTACTTC
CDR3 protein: CAWSLKRERNEQYF

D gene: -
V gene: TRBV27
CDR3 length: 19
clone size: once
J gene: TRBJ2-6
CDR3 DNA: TGTGCCAGCAGTCCCCTCATTAGACAGTCTTCCTCTGGGGCCAACGTCCTGACTTTC
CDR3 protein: CASSPLIRQSSSGANVLTF

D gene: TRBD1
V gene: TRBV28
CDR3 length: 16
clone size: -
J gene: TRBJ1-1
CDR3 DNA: TGTGCCATCCTGGACCGACTCTCCCAGGGGGACACTGAAGCTTTCTTT
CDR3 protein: CAILDRLSQGDTEAFF

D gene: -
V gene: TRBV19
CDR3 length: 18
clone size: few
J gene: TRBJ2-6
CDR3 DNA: TGTGCCAGTAGTAGGGGACGACAGGTCCCTATTGGGGCCAACGTCCTGACTTTC
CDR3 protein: CASSRGRQVPIGANVLTF

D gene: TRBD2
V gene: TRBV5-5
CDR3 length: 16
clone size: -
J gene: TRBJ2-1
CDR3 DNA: TGTGCCAGCAGCTTGCAGTTACTAGCGGCTTTGAATGAGCAGTTCTTC
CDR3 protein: CASSLQLLAALNEQFF

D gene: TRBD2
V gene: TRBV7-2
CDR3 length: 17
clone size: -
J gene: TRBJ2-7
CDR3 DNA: TGTGCCAGCAGCTCGACCCTTTGGGGACTAGCGGTGGAAGAGCAGTACTTC
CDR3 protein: CASSSTLWGLAVEEQYF

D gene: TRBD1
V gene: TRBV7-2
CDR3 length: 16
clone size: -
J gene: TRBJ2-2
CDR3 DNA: TGTGCCAGCAGCTTAGGGACAGGCCTGAACACCGGGGAGCTGTTTTTT
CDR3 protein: CASSLGTGLNTGELFF

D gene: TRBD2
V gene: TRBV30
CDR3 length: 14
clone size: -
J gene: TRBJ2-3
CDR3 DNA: TGTGCCTGCCAGCTAGCGGGGTCCACAGATACGCAGTATTTT
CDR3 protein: CACQLAGSTDTQYF

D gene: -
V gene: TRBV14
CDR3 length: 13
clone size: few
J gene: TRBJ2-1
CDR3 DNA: TGTGCCAGCAGCCAAGCCCAGGAGGTGGAGCAGTTCTTC
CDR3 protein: CASSQAQEVEQFF

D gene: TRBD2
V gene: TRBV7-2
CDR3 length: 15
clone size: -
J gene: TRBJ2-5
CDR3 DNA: TGTGCCAGCAGCTTAGACGCGGGAGGGCCAGAGACCCAGTACTTC
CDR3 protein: CASSLDAGGPETQYF

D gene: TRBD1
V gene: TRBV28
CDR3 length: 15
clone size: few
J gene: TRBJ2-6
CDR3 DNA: TGTGCCAGCAGTTCCACAGGGGGCAGGGCCAACGTCCTGACTTTC
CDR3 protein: CASSSTGGRANVLTF

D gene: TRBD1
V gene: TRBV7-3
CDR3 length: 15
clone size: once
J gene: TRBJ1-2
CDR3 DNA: TGTGCCAGCAGCCTGGGACAGGGAGAGACCTATGGCTACACCTTC
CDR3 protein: CASSLGQGETYGYTF

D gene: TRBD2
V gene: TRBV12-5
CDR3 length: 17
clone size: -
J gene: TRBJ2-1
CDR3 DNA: TGTGCTAGTGGTTTGGTTGAGACGGGAGGGGGAGGCAATGAGCAGTTCTTC
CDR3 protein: CASGLVETGGGGNEQFF

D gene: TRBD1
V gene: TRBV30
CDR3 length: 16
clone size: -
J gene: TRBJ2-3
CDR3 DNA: TGTGCCTGGAGTTATAACAGGGGGTTGAGGACAGATACGCAGTATTTT
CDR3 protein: CAWSYNRGLRTDTQYF

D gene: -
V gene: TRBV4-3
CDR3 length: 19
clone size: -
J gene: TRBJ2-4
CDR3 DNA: TGCGCCAGCAGCCATCTTTTATTGGGGGGGGCGTTAGCCAAAAACATTCAGTACTTC
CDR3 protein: CASSHLLLGGALAKNIQYF

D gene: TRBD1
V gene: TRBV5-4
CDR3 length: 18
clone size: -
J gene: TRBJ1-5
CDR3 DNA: TGTGCCAGCAGTCGCGTCCTGTCAGGGGGGAAGGAGAGTCAGCCCCAGCATTTT
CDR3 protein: CASSRVLSGGKESQPQHF

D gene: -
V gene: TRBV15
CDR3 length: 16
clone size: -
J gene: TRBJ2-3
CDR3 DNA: TGTGCCACCAAGCAGGGACTCATGATAGGCACAGATACGCAGTATTTT
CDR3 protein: CATKQGLMIGTDTQYF

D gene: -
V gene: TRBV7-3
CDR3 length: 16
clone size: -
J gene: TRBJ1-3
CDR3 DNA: TGTGCCAGCAGCTTACACGGGCCGGAGCGGCGAAACACCATATATTTT
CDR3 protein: CASSLHGPERRNTIYF

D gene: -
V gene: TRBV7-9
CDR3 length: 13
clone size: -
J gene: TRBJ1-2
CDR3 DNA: TGTGCCAGCAGCCCGACAGGACCCTATGGCTACACCTTC
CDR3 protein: CASSPTGPYGYTF

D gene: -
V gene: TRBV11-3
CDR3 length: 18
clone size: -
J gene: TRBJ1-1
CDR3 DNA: TGTGCCAGCAGCTTATTTCCCCCCACGCGGAAGCTGAACACTGAAGCTTTCTTT
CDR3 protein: CASSLFPPTRKLNTEAFF

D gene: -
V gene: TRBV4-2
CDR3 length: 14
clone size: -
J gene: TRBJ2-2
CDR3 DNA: TGTGCCAGCAGCGCGCCCGGGGACACCGGGGAGCTGTTTTTT
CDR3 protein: CASSAPGDTGELFF

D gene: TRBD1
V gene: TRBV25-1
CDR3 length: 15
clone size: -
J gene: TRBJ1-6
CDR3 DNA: TGTGCCGTCGGACCTCGGGACAGGAAGATGTCACCCCTCCACTTT
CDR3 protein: CAVGPRDRKMSPLHF

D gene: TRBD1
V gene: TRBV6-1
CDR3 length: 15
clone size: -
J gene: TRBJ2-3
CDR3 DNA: TGTGCCAGCAGGTTGGGACAGGGAGAGACAGATACGCAGTATTTT
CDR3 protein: CASRLGQGETDTQYF

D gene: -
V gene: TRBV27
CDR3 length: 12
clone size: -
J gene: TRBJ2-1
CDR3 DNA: TGTGCCACCGGGACTCTACGCCATGAGCAGTTCTTC
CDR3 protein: CATGTLRHEQFF

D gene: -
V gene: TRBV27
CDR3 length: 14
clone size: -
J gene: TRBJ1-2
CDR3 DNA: TGTGCCAGCAGTTTGGGACTCTCTGGCTATGGCTACACCTTC
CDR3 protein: CASSLGLSGYGYTF

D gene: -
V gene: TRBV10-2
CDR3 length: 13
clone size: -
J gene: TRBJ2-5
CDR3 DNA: TGCGCCAGCAGTGAGGCGGCCATGGGGACCCAGTACTTC
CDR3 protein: CASSEAAMGTQYF

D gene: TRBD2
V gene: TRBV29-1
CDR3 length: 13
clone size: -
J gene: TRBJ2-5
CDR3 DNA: TGCAGCACCCAGCGGGAGGCCTGGGAGACCCAGTACTTC
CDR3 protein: CSTQREAWETQYF

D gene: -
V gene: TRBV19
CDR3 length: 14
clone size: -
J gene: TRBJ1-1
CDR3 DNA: TGTGCCAGTAGATGGCCAGGGTTGAACACTGAAGCTTTCTTT
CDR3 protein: CASRWPGLNTEAFF

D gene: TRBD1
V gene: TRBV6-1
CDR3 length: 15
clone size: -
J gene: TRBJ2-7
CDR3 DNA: TGTGCCAGCAGCGCGCCGGGACAGGGGCTTCACGAGCAGTACTTC
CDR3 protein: CASSAPGQGLHEQYF

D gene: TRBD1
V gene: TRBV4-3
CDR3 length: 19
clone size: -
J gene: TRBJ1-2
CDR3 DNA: TGCGCCAGCAGCCAAGTTTGGACCAGACAGGGCCTTGTTACCTATGGCTACACCTTC
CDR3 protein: CASSQVWTRQGLVTYGYTF

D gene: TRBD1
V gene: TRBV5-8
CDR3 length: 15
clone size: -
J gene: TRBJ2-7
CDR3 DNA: TGTGCCAGCAGCGACTGGACAGGGAAATTCTACGAGCAGTACTTC
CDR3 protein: CASSDWTGKFYEQYF

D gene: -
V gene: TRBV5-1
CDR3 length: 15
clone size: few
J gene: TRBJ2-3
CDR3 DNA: TGCGCCAGCAGCCCAGACAGAGCTAGCACAGATACGCAGTATTTT
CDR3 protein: CASSPDRASTDTQYF

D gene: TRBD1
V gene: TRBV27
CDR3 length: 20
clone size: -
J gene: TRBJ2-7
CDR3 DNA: TGTGCCAGCAGTACTACCTCGGACAGGGGCCTCCCGGTGGGCTTGGACGAGCAGTACTTC
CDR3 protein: CASSTTSDRGLPVGLDEQYF

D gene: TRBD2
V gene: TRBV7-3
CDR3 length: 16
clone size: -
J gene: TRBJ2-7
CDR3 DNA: TGTGCCAGCAGCCCTGATGAGGGACTAGCGGTAGGGGAGAAGTACTTC
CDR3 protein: CASSPDEGLAVGEKYF

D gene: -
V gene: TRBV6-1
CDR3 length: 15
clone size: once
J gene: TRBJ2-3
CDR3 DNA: TGTGCCAGCAGGACCCGGGAACGTTACACAGATACGCAGTATTTT
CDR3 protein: CASRTRERYTDTQYF

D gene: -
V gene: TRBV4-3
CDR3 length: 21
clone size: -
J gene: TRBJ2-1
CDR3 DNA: TGCGCCAGCAGCCACAAGGGGAAGGAAGCGCAGCTGAATTACTCCTACAATGAGCAGTTCTTC
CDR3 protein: CASSHKGKEAQLNYSYNEQFF

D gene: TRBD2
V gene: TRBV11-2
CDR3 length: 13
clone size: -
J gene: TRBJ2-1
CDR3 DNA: TGTGCCAGCAGCCCGACTAGCTTTTTTGAGCAGTTCTTC
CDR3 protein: CASSPTSFFEQFF

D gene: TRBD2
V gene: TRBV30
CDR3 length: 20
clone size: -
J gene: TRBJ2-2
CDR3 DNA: TGTGCCTGGAGCCCCCCGGGACTAGCGGGAGAATCGGCGAACACCGGGGAGCTGTTTTTT
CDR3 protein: CAWSPPGLAGESANTGELFF

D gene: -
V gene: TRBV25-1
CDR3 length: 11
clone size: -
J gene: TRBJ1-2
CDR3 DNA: TGTGCCAGCAATACAGGCTATGGCTACACCTTC
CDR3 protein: CASNTGYGYTF